The source of this T cell receptor beta chain is a study of blood T cell repertoires in COVID-19. Across the study: Sample material is recorded as cDNA or gDNA derived from T cells, B-cell-depleted T cells, or PBMCs.

Original processing methods: How many nucleated cells were present was estimated from reference gene primer amplification. Sequencing was performed with immunoSEQ multiplex PCR; in TCRdb, only in-frame clones are kept and a portion is missing. D and trimming were read from the DNA, whereas the V and J calls and clone size are those reported in that table. The repertoire holds around 130,000 clones, with 70% to 90% as singletons. Trimming stripped 0 bases from V and 10 bases from J, with 19 bases between. The CDR3 runs to 15 residues. Germline-derived CDR1 and CDR2 are LGHDT and YNNKEL (reference sequence).

This clonotype was sampled from a human donor in a cohort sampled during active COVID-19. V usage is TRBV3-1 (or the pseudogene TRBV3-2) and J usage is TRBJ2-7; D call uncertain. The specimen sequenced was peripheral blood. CDR3 amino acids: CASSQDFTEPTKQYF. DNA of the CDR3: TGTGCCAGCAGCCAAGATTTCACAGAACCTACGAAACAGTACTTC.